A single sample gave rise to the 12 T cell receptor beta chains below, sequenced in a study of T cells after yellow fever vaccination. TCRdb fed the 5' RACE reads into MiXCR, producing one record per CDR3 protein. The table records over 110,000 distinct CDR3 sequences, 7.7% of them present only once. The sequences come from CD4+ T cells sorted from PBMCs, collected 5 days after the yellow fever booster vaccination. The receptors were gathered from a man in his thirties or forties who received the YFV17D yellow fever vaccine.

This clonotype was counted ten times or more. The DNA of the CDR3 is TGTGCCAGCAGCTTTGGACAGGGGGCGCACAATGAGCAGTTCTTC. This gives the protein CASSFGQGAHNEQFF. This chain links TRBV7-2 with TRBJ2-1; TRBD1 matches at 11 bases. Germline CDR1 and CDR2: SGHTA and FQGNSA. CDR3 size: 15 residues. J gave up 5 bases and V 3 bases, and 3 bases lay outside the gene matches.

The sample holds many counts of this clonotype. The chain combines TRBV6-5 with TRBJ1-3, with D uncertain. Per germline, CDR1 MNHEY and CDR2 SVGAGI. Trimming removed 7 bases from V and 4 bases from J, with 17 bases in between. CDR3 size: 15 residues. This chain's CDR3 is CASTEYGNRGNTIYF. DNA of the CDR3: TGTGCCAGCACCGAATACGGGAACCGCGGAAACACCATATATTTT.

This clonotype has at least ten counts. The CDR3 is CASSFQGKETQYF. CDR3 coding DNA: TGTGCCAGCAGTTTCCAGGGAAAAGAGACCCAGTACTTC. V and J are TRBV12-3 or TRBV12-4 and TRBJ2-5; possibly TRBD1 for D (5 bases). The CDR3 totals 13 residues. V was clipped by 3 bases and J by 3 bases, with 8 bases between them.

Ten or more counts support this clonotype. The rearrangement joins TRBV2 to TRBJ2-3; a possible D gene is TRBD2 (6 bases). This CDR3 has 13 residues. Germline CDR1 is SNHLY and CDR2 is FYNNEI. Trimming took off 2 bases at V and 5 bases at J, with 8 bases between the two ends. CDR3: CASSEQGGDTQYF. The CDR3 nucleotides read TGTGCCAGCAGTGAACAGGGAGGAGATACGCAGTATTTT.

This clonotype was observed at least ten times. The chain uses TRBV29-1 and TRBJ2-6, with D hard to call. CDR1 is SQVTM and CDR2 is ANQGSEA in the germline V gene. The CDR3 length is 13 residues. V dropped 7 bases and J dropped 0 bases, with 7 bases sitting between them. Here the CDR3 reads CSATSSGANVLTF. The CDR3 nucleotides are TGCAGCGCCACAAGCTCTGGGGCCAACGTCCTGACTTTC.

At least ten counts were recorded for this clonotype. The chain combines TRBV5-1 with TRBJ2-1; the match to TRBD2 covers 10 bases. From germline, CDR1 is SGHRS and CDR2 YFSETQ. The CDR3 sequence is 17 residues long. V shed 0 bases and J 3 bases; nucleotides not matched to a gene: 6. This CDR3 is CASSLVPGLAVYNEQFF. In DNA, the CDR3 is TGCGCCAGCAGCTTGGTTCCCGGACTAGCGGTCTACAATGAGCAGTTCTTC.

In this sample, this clonotype turned up many times. This rearrangement joins TRBV6-5 to TRBJ2-5, with 9 bases aligning to TRBD2. V was clipped by 6 bases and J by 2 bases; unmatched bases: 4. CDR3 size: 14 residues. Germline V CDR1 and CDR2: MNHEY, SVGAGI. CDR3 nucleotide sequence: TGTGCCAGCAGACGGAGCGGGGGGCAAGAGACCCAGTACTTC. Its protein product is CASRRSGGQETQYF.

This clonotype was picked up a small number of times. The J gene is TRBJ2-5, the V gene TRBV19; D is ambiguous. Germline CDR1 is LNHDA and CDR2 is SQIVND (reference sequence). This CDR3 has 13 amino acids. Trimming removed 5 bases at V and 9 bases at J, with 16 bases between. CDR3 DNA: TGTGCCAGTAGTCCGACGGGTGTTACGGCCCAGTACTTC. This encodes CASSPTGVTAQYF.

There are a few counts of this clonotype. The chain recombines TRBV28 with TRBJ1-2, with TRBD1 matching over 7 bases. The CDR3 totals 11 residues. The V and J ends lost 11 bases and 9 bases, in that order; junction bases with no gene match: 9. In germline, CDR1 is MDHEN, CDR2 SYDVKM. As DNA, the CDR3 is TGTGCCTCGACAGGGTTGTATAGCTACACCTTC. It yields the protein CASTGLYSYTF.

The table lists this clonotype with many counts. The chain combines TRBV9 with TRBJ2-3, with D hard to call. This CDR3 is built from 15 residues. Germline V gene data show CDR1 as SGDLS and CDR2 as YYNGEE. Trimming shortened V by 4 bases and J by 6 bases, and 18 bases separated the two germline ends. The CDR3 DNA is TGTGCCAGCAGCCTAAACTACCGGACCCCGGATACGCAGTATTTT. Its protein is CASSLNYRTPDTQYF. Variable domain in full (rest from reference TRBV9 and TRBJ2-3): DSGVTQTPKHLITATGQRVTLRCSPRSGDLSVYWYQQSLDQGLQFLIQYYNGEERAKGNILERFSAQQFPDLHSELNLSSLELGDSALYFCASSLNYRTPDTQYFGPGTRLTVL.

The table lists this clonotype with many counts. The V gene is TRBV11-2, the J gene TRBJ2-3; 8 positions agree with TRBD2. In germline, CDR1 is SGHAT, CDR2 FQNNGV. V gave up 5 bases and J gave up 1 base; unmatched junction bases: 5. The CDR3 is made up of 15 amino acids. The CDR3 sequence is CASSRQTSGTDTQYF. CDR3 sequence (DNA): TGTGCCAGCAGCAGACAGACTAGCGGCACAGATACGCAGTATTTT.

This clonotype was observed at least ten times. This chain joins TRBV29-1 and TRBJ2-1; 10 bases line up with TRBD2. The trim removed 2 bases at V and 6 bases at J, leaving 10 bases unmatched. The CDR3 sequence is 16 residues long. In germline, CDR1 is SQVTM, CDR2 ANQGSEA. CDR3 in DNA: TGCAGCGTTGAACATGGGTCTAGCGGGGGAGTCAATGAGCAGTTCTTC. This gives the protein CSVEHGSSGGVNEQFF.